This T cell receptor beta chain comes out of a study of CD8 T cells in Susac syndrome. General study results and limits: It was acknowledged by the study that relatively few individuals were included in its TCR sequencing and HLA analysis.

As concerns this clonotype: Its antigen remains unknown.

cDNA came from about 0.46 to 1 ug RNA primed by random hexamers. Amplification of TCR beta CDR3 spanned 54 Vbeta and 13 Jbeta via immunoSEQ multiplex PCR. From the immunoSEQ multiplex PCR reads, TCRdb called clonotypes with MiXCR, one entry per CDR3 protein. In the table there are 110,000 or so distinct CDR3 sequences, approximately 93% of which are singletons. Peripheral blood CD8+ and CD4+ T cells were profiled by TCR beta sequencing. Negative isolation yielded the CD8+ and CD4+ T cells, while FACS enriched the TEMRA cells. The germline gives CDR1 SQVTM, CDR2 ANQGSEA. This CDR3 spans 16 amino acids. Trimming took 5 bases from V and 4 from J; bases not matched to a gene: 10.

This TCR came from a human donor with multiple sclerosis. The sequencing input was CD4+ T cells from PBMCs. This chain links TRBV29-1 with TRBJ2-1; TRBD2 matches at 11 bases. This CDR3 reads CSVFYLTSGVYNEQFF. The DNA of the CDR3 is TGCAGCGTTTTTTATCTGACTAGCGGGGTATACAATGAGCAGTTCTTC.